This TCR beta chain is from a study of T cells in Graves' hyperthyroidism and ophthalmopathy. Study-wide results and caveats: From stable hyperthyroidism, ophthalmopathy was separated by a 13 V-J model.

Lactation, pregnancy, other autoimmune disease or uncontrolled infection led to exclusion of patients. Each diagnosis drew on symptoms, thyroxine, TRAb, thyroid ultrasound and orbital computed tomography findings. From approximately 9.1 ml of fresh peripheral blood, PBMCs were isolated. Amplification targeted TCR beta CDR3 regions from RNA transcripts. Primed by the HTBI set, a first-round RT-PCR was run on the TCR CDR3. TCRdb re-derived calls from the multiplex PCR reads in MiXCR, one entry per CDR3 protein. In the table there are hundreds of thousands of distinct CDR3 sequences, approximately 15% of which are singletons. This CDR3 region has 17 residues. Germline-derived CDR1 and CDR2 are LGHDT and YNNKEL (reference sequence). Trimming pared 0 bases from V and 5 bases from J, leaving 16 bases between. This clonotype was seen ten or more times. Its antigen is currently unknown.

Sequenced: blood. The sequence derives from a woman younger than 30 with Graves' hyperthyroidism that later progressed to Graves' ophthalmopathy. J is TRBJ1-4 and V is TRBV3-1; the D is unclear. The CDR3 nucleotides read TGTGCCAGCAGCCAAGATAGGGTCAGTCGGTCCAATGAAAAACTGTTTTTT. Its translation is CASSQDRVSRSNEKLFF.